This T cell receptor beta chain was documented in a study of T cells after yellow fever vaccination. As concerns this clonotype: What it binds is not known.

Study findings and constraints: Post-booster reappearance was seen for most primary-vaccination clones (around 96% CD4, around 89% CD8).

TCRdb re-derived calls from the 5' RACE reads in MiXCR, one entry per CDR3 protein. This sample yields hundreds of thousands of distinct CDR3 sequences, of which around an eighth are seen a single time; 15% belongs to the top ten. The sequenced sample was PBMCs, obtained on the day of the yellow fever booster vaccination. The clonotype originates from a man aged 25 to 40 who received the YFV17D yellow fever vaccine.

The CDR3 region is CASSVEREGPSYEQYF. The CDR3 DNA reads TGTGCCAGCAGCGTAGAAAGGGAAGGACCCTCCTACGAGCAGTACTTC. V and J are TRBV9 and TRBJ2-7; no firm D call. Trimming took 0 bases from V and 0 from J, leaving 13 bases between them. The CDR3 runs to 16 residues. Germline lookup yields CDR1 SGDLS and CDR2 YYNGEE.